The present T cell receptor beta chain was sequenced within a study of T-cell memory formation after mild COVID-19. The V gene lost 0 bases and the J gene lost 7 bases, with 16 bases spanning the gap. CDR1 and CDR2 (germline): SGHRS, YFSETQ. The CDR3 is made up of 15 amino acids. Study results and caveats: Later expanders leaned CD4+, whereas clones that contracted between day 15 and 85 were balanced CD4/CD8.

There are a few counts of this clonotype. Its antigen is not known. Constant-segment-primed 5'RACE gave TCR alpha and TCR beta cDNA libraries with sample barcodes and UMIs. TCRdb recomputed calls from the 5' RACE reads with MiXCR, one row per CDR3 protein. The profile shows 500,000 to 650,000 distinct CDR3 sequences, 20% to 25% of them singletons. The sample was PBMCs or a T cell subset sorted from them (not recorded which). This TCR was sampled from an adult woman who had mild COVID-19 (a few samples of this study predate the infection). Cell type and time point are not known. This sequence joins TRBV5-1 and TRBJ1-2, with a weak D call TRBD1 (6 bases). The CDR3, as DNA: TGCGCCAGCAGCTTGGCACAGGGATTATCGCGTGGCTACACCTTC. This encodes CASSLAQGLSRGYTF.